Below are 28 T cell receptor beta chains sequenced from a single sample in a study of T-cell reconstitution after alpha-beta-depleted transplantation in children. The authors prepared the TCRbeta library with unique molecular identifiers. TCRdb re-called the PCR reads through MiXCR, storing one row per CDR3 protein. This sample has 170,000 or so distinct CDR3 sequences, with approximately 7% found just once. Specimen: PBMCs from the stem cell graft donor, collected from the stem cell graft. These TCRs come from a human donor who donated a stem cell graft to a child with Wiskott-Aldrich syndrome.

This clonotype was observed a handful of times. This chain uses TRBV9 with TRBJ2-6; D possibly corresponds to TRBD2 (5 bases). The CDR3 covers 18 residues. The V gene lost 2 bases and the J gene lost 0 bases, with 15 bases spanning the gap. Germline V gene lookup returns CDR1 SGDLS and CDR2 YYNGEE. CDR3 amino acids: CASSVHRETGSGANVLTF. Here the CDR3 DNA reads TGTGCCAGCAGCGTCCACCGGGAAACTGGCTCTGGGGCCAACGTCCTGACTTTC.

This clonotype was seen a few times. The V call is TRBV12-3 or TRBV12-4, the J call TRBJ2-3; 10 bases align to TRBD2. The CDR3 length is 19 residues. J lost 0 bases, V lost 3 bases, and 12 bases had no gene match. CDR3 nucleotide sequence: TGTGCCAGCAGTTTCGGGCGTAGCGGGGGGCGGTCTAGCACAGATACGCAGTATTTT. This codes for CASSFGRSGGRSSTDTQYF.

Many counts were recorded for this clonotype. This chain uses TRBV20-1 with TRBJ2-7, with D possibly TRBD1 on 5 matching bases. The CDR3 length is 13 residues. Germline V gives CDR1 DFQATT, CDR2 SNEGSKA (reference sequence). Trimming pared 3 bases from V and 3 bases from J, leaving 12 bases between. This CDR3 is CSASTGRVYEQYF. The CDR3, as DNA: TGCAGTGCTAGTACAGGCCGGGTCTACGAGCAGTACTTC.

The table lists this clonotype with many counts. The chain has TRBV11-3 and TRBJ1-1, with D hard to call. CDR1 is SGHNT, CDR2 YENEEA, per germline. V was shortened by 7 bases and J by 0 bases, with 15 bases between the two germline ends. CDR3 length: 15 amino acids. Here the CDR3 reads CASTPSWGLNTEAFF. In DNA form, the CDR3 reads TGTGCCAGCACCCCTTCATGGGGATTGAACACTGAAGCTTTCTTT. The whole variable domain, filled in from reference TRBV11-3 and TRBJ1-1, reads EAGVVQSPRYKIIEKKQPVAFWCNPISGHNTLYWYLQNLGQGPELLIRYENEEAVDDSQLPKDRFSAERLKGVDSTLKIQPAELGDSAVYLCASTPSWGLNTEAFFGQGTRLTVV.

At least ten counts were recorded for this clonotype. The chain joins TRBV10-3 to TRBJ2-5, with D perhaps matching TRBD2 (6 bases). Trimming removed 4 bases from V and 2 bases from J, with 20 bases in between. This CDR3 has 17 residues. CDR1 is ENHRY and CDR2 is SYGVKD in the germline V gene. The CDR3 DNA is TGTGCCATCAGTGGGTCCGGATTGGGCGGGATACAAGAGACCCAGTACTTC. This translates into CAISGSGLGGIQETQYF.

The CDR3 here is CASSYQFSYEQYF. For the CDR3, the DNA is TGTGCCAGCAGTTATCAATTCTCCTACGAGCAGTACTTC. The chain couples TRBV6-5 to TRBJ2-7; D is unclear. The CDR3 is made up of 13 amino acids. Germline loops: CDR1 MNHEY, CDR2 SVGAGI. Trimming stripped 3 bases from V and 0 bases from J, with 6 bases between.

This clonotype was picked up a small number of times. The chain joins TRBV20-1 to TRBJ1-5; TRBD1 matches 7 bases. The V gene's germline CDR1 is DFQATT and CDR2 SNEGSKA (reference sequence). This CDR3 has 15 residues. The J segment lost 5 bases and the V segment lost 6 bases, leaving 13 bases of the junction unmatched. CDR3 in amino acids: CSATYPGQPDQPQHF. CDR3 sequence (DNA): TGCAGTGCAACTTACCCGGGACAGCCCGATCAGCCCCAGCATTTT.

This chain joins TRBV6-1 and TRBJ2-7, with D perhaps matching TRBD2 (5 bases). In germline, CDR1 is MNHNS, CDR2 SASEGT. This CDR3 contains 14 residues. Deletions cut 6 bases from V and 0 bases from J, with 12 bases between. The CDR3 nucleotides read TGTGCCAGCAGCACAGACTACTACTCCTACGAGCAGTACTTC. Translated, it gives CASSTDYYSYEQYF.

This clonotype was detected ten times or more. The chain links TRBV5-1 to TRBJ2-3; possibly TRBD1 for D (5 bases). Germline CDR1 and CDR2: SGHRS and YFSETQ. The CDR3 is 14 amino acids. The V gene lost 4 bases and the J gene lost 3 bases, with 12 bases spanning the gap. The CDR3 DNA reads TGCGCCAGCAGCCGTACGACAGAGACAGATACGCAGTATTTT. Amino acids: CASSRTTETDTQYF. Variable domain in full (rest from reference TRBV5-1 and TRBJ2-3): KAGVTQTPRYLIKTRGQQVTLSCSPISGHRSVSWYQQTPGQGLQFLFEYFSETQRNKGNFPGRFSGRQFSNSRSEMNVSTLELGDSALYLCASSRTTETDTQYFGPGTRLTVL.

This clonotype was recorded many times. The chain recombines TRBV12-3 or TRBV12-4 with TRBJ1-4, with D possibly TRBD1 on 6 matching bases. The V end was cut by 8 bases, the J end by 10 bases, with 17 bases between. The CDR3 sequence is 13 residues long. CDR3 in DNA: TGTGCCAGCGGGGGGACACCTTCAGGAAAACTGTTTTTT. Encoded protein: CASGGTPSGKLFF.

This clonotype was found many times. The chain carries TRBV29-1 and TRBJ2-7, with TRBD1 identical over 12 bases. V shed 6 bases, J shed 5 bases, and the junction held 8 bases outside the gene matches. Germline loops: CDR1 SQVTM, CDR2 ANQGSEA. The CDR3 is 14 amino acids. The CDR3 here is CSVLGGQGADEQYF. In DNA form, the CDR3 reads TGCAGCGTCCTAGGGGGACAGGGGGCCGACGAGCAGTACTTC.

This chain joins TRBV12-3 or TRBV12-4 and TRBJ2-1, with D possibly matching TRBD1 (6 bases). V was trimmed by 6 bases and J by 4 bases, leaving 19 bases between them. This CDR3 contains 16 residues. In DNA form, the CDR3 reads TGTGCCAGCAGAGACAGGCGTTTGGGGTTTTACAATGAGCAGTTCTTC. Amino acids: CASRDRRLGFYNEQFF.

In its sample, this clonotype was seen many times. The rearrangement links TRBV29-1 to TRBJ2-1; 9 nucleotides align to TRBD2. The CDR3 extends over 14 amino acids. Germline CDR1 and CDR2: SQVTM and ANQGSEA. Trimming cost V 4 bases and J 7 bases; bases outside gene matches: 8. Written as DNA, the CDR3 is TGCAGCGTTGTCAGTAGCGGGGGTATGAATGAGCAGTTCTTC. Translating gives CSVVSSGGMNEQFF.

The chain carries TRBV30 and TRBJ2-3, with D perhaps TRBD2 (5 bases). The ends were cut back, 5 bases at V and 8 bases at J, with 14 bases in the middle. The CDR3 is 12 amino acids. Germline loops: CDR1 GTSNPN, CDR2 SVGIG (reference sequence). The CDR3 loop reads CAWGLTGATQYF. Written as DNA, the CDR3 is TGTGCCTGGGGACTTACTGGTGCTACGCAGTATTTT.

This clonotype was seen at least ten times. The chain recombines TRBV4-3 with TRBJ1-2; 10 bases agree with TRBD1. This CDR3 is 17 amino acids long. CDR1 is LGHNA and CDR2 is YSLEER in the germline V gene. Unmatched junction bases numbered 7, after V lost 1 base and J lost 2 bases. CDR3 in DNA: TGCGCCAGCAGCCAAGTTGGGACAGGGGCATCGAACTATGGCTACACCTTC. This codes for CASSQVGTGASNYGYTF.

This clonotype was seen at least ten times. The genes are TRBV20-1 and TRBJ2-2, with D possibly called TRBD1 or TRBD2 (5 bases each). CDR3 size: 12 residues. Germline assignment: CDR1 DFQATT and CDR2 SNEGSKA (reference sequence). Deletions cut 5 bases from V and 7 bases from J, with 11 bases between. In DNA, the CDR3 is TGCAGTGCTCGGGGCGGCCTCGGGGAGCTGTTTTTT. Protein product: CSARGGLGELFF.

This clonotype was detected ten times or more. The chain uses TRBV4-1 and TRBJ2-7, with a weak D call TRBD1 (5 bases). V lost 1 base, J lost 0 bases, and 16 bases lay in between. Germline V lookup: CDR1 MGHRA, CDR2 YSYEKL. CDR3 length equals 17 residues. The CDR3 region has the DNA TGCGCCAGCAGCCAAGCACTGGCAGGGTCGTCCTCCTACGAGCAGTACTTC. It encodes CASSQALAGSSSYEQYF.

This clonotype was recorded at least ten times. V gene TRBV18 combines with J gene TRBJ1-4; D not resolved. V shed 6 bases and J shed 5 bases, with 10 bases lying between them. The CDR3 is 13 amino acids. In germline, CDR1 is KGHSH, CDR2 LQKENI. The CDR3 DNA sequence: TGTGCCAGCTCGCCCAGTGGGAATGAAAAACTGTTTTTT. Its protein product is CASSPSGNEKLFF.

The table lists this clonotype with many counts. The V gene is TRBV5-6, the J gene TRBJ2-3, with D maybe TRBD2 (9 bases). The germline gives CDR1 SGHDT, CDR2 YYEEEE. V shed 3 bases and J shed 4 bases, with 15 bases lying between them. This CDR3 is 15 amino acids long. The CDR3, as DNA: TGTGCCAGCAGCTACCTAGCGGGACAGGCAGATACGCAGTATTTT. As protein: CASSYLAGQADTQYF.

This clonotype was counted a few times. Given the absence of the conserved phenylalanine or tryptophan at the CDR3 end, a read error is likely. The V and J genes are TRBV5-1 and TRBJ1-5; D is perhaps TRBD1 (5 bases). This CDR3 region has 17 residues. Germline CDR1 is SGHRS and CDR2 is YFSETQ. Between the trimmed V and J ends, which lost 0 bases and 4 bases, there was a span of 17 bases. The CDR3 loop reads CASSLGPIGQGNQPQHL. CDR3 DNA sequence: TGCGCCAGCAGCTTGGGACCCATTGGGCAGGGAAATCAGCCCCAGCATTTA.

This clonotype appeared a few times. The chain employs TRBV11-2 and TRBJ1-1; D not certain. Germline values: CDR1 SGHAT, CDR2 FQNNGV. This CDR3 is 15 amino acids long. Deletions cut 0 bases from V and 2 bases from J, with 10 bases between. In DNA, the CDR3 is TGTGCCAGCAGCTTAGATCGCAGTACCAACACTGAAGCTTTCTTT. This gives the protein CASSLDRSTNTEAFF.

This clonotype was seen ten or more times. The chain recombines TRBV12-3 or TRBV12-4 with TRBJ2-2; D gene ambiguous. The CDR3 contains 12 residues. V gave up 6 bases and J gave up 3 bases, with 5 bases separating them. The CDR3 region is CASRIHTGELFF. DNA of the CDR3: TGTGCCAGCAGGATCCACACCGGGGAGCTGTTTTTT.

This clonotype has ten or more counts. The CDR3 nucleotides are TGCAGTGCCCGATCAGAGGAGACCCAGTACTTC. It specifies CSARSEETQYF. The chain links TRBV20-1 to TRBJ2-5; unclear D gene. V was trimmed by 6 bases and J by 5 bases, leaving 10 bases between them. The germline gives CDR1 DFQATT, CDR2 SNEGSKA (reference sequence). This CDR3 has 11 residues.

This clonotype was counted at least ten times. The V gene is TRBV5-1, the J gene TRBJ1-6, with TRBD1 as a possible D gene (5 bases). CDR3 size: 15 residues. V lost 3 bases and J 6 bases, leaving 13 bases between the germline ends. Germline V CDR1 and CDR2: SGHRS, YFSETQ. CDR3 bases: TGCGCCAGCAGCTCTCAGGGTGGCTTTAATTCACCCCTCCACTTT. This translates into CASSSQGGFNSPLHF.

There are many counts of this clonotype. The CDR3 is CASSLERTPNTEAFF. The CDR3 DNA reads as TGTGCCAGCAGCTTGGAGCGGACACCTAACACTGAAGCTTTCTTT. This chain uses TRBV5-5 with TRBJ1-1, with D possibly being TRBD1 (5 bases). In germline, CDR1 is SGHKS, CDR2 YYEKEE (reference sequence). V lost 0 bases, J lost 2 bases, and 11 bases lay in between. The CDR3 totals 15 residues.

This clonotype came up many times. V is TRBV12-3 or TRBV12-4 and J is TRBJ2-1; no definite D call. This CDR3 spans 15 amino acids. V was pared by 2 bases and J by 8 bases, with 16 bases between. In DNA, the CDR3 is TGTGCCAGCAGTTTATTGCGGACCTACGGCGATGAGCAGTTCTTC. Its translation: CASSLLRTYGDEQFF.

V is TRBV20-1 and J is TRBJ1-5, with no clear D. Germline V CDR1 and CDR2: DFQATT, SNEGSKA (reference sequence). V was clipped by 6 bases and J by 2 bases, with 14 bases between them. The CDR3 extends over 14 amino acids. The CDR3, as DNA: TGCAGTGCCCACCGACTTGAGGGCAATCAGCCCCAGCATTTT. Translating gives CSAHRLEGNQPQHF.

DNA of the CDR3: TGTGCCAGCAGCAAAGGTTCGGCTGACCGGCCCCTCTCTGGAAACACCATATATTTT. Encoded protein: CASSKGSADRPLSGNTIYF. The chain recombines TRBV21-1 with TRBJ1-3; the table's D call, TRBD1, was not checked against the DNA. TRBV21-1 is a pseudogene. The CDR3 covers 19 residues.